Each of the 27 T cell receptor beta chains below was sequenced from the same sample in a study of human T cells and chemical hapten exposure. MiXCR, run by TCRdb on the RACE reads, gives a single entry per CDR3 protein. Among tens of thousands of distinct CDR3 sequences listed, 8% to 11% were seen once. Specified time point: pre-sensitization, week 0. Treatment of the sample: therapeutic diphenylcyclopropenone sensitization with weekly scalp DPC. The sample consisted of whole blood, taken in connection with sensitization to the hapten diphenylcyclopropenone (DPC). The receptors shown here come from a man aged 25-45 years with alopecia areata. Some clones in this sample may be carry-over from other donors' samples.

The V and J genes are TRBV10-3 and TRBJ2-6; 13 bases map to TRBD2. Germline V gene lookup returns CDR1 ENHRY and CDR2 SYGVKD. The CDR3 covers 17 residues. Unmatched junction bases numbered 2, after V lost 2 bases and J lost 4 bases. For the CDR3, the DNA is TGTGCCATCAGTGAGGGGACTAGCGGGACCGGGGCCAACGTCCTGACTTTC. Translated: CAISEGTSGTGANVLTF.

This clonotype has at least ten counts. CDR3 coding DNA: TGTGCCAGCAGCTTCACTGGAGATTTGAACACTGAAGCTTTCTTT. It codes for CASSFTGDLNTEAFF. The V gene is TRBV7-9, the J gene TRBJ1-1; D call uncertain. V gave up 3 bases and J gave up 0 bases, with 11 bases separating them. CDR3 length equals 15 residues. Per the germline V gene, CDR1 is SEHNR and CDR2 is FQNEAQ (reference sequence). The full variable domain, in which reference TRBV7-9 and TRBJ1-1 provide the parts outside the CDR3, is DTGVSQNPRHKITKRGQNVTFRCDPISEHNRLYWYRQTLGQGPEFLTYFQNEAQLEKSRLLSDRFSAERPKGSFSTLEIQRTEQGDSAMYLCASSFTGDLNTEAFFGQGTRLTVV.

The chain couples TRBV10-3 to TRBJ2-3; D perhaps matches TRBD2 (5 bases). Trimming took off 7 bases at V and 2 bases at J, with 13 bases between the two ends. Germline V gene sequence: CDR1 ENHRY, CDR2 SYGVKD. The CDR3 extends over 14 amino acids. This CDR3 reads CAIKPTSVTDTQYF. CDR3 DNA: TGTGCCATCAAACCTACTAGTGTCACAGATACGCAGTATTTT.

This clonotype came up many times. The V gene is TRBV7-6, the J gene TRBJ2-1, with D hard to call. Looked up from germline, CDR1 is SGHVS and CDR2 is FNYEAQ. Trimming shortened V by 0 bases and J by 13 bases, and 7 bases separated the two germline ends. This CDR3 spans 11 amino acids. CDR3 amino acids: CASSLATAQFF. Written as DNA, the CDR3 is TGTGCCAGCAGCTTAGCTACAGCCCAGTTCTTC.

This clonotype was seen a handful of times. The chain couples TRBV4-1 to TRBJ2-1; no firm D call. V dropped 0 bases and J dropped 6 bases, with 3 bases sitting between them. Germline CDR1 MGHRA, CDR2 YSYEKL. The CDR3 has 12 amino acids. CDR3 sequence: CASSQDLNEQFF. The CDR3 DNA follows: TGCGCCAGCAGCCAAGATCTCAATGAGCAGTTCTTC.

The chain combines TRBV5-1 with TRBJ2-7; 7 bases are a match to TRBD1. V lost 4 bases, J lost 2 bases, and 3 bases stayed unmatched. The CDR3 sequence is 13 residues long. CDR1 and CDR2 (germline): SGHRS, YFSETQ. The CDR3 sequence is CASSRDSTYEQYF. The DNA of the CDR3 is TGCGCCAGCAGCCGGGACAGTACCTACGAGCAGTACTTC.

This clonotype was seen a few times. The chain carries TRBV7-7 and TRBJ2-2; 12 bases line up with TRBD1. Germline V gives CDR1 SSHAT, CDR2 FNYEAQ (reference sequence). This CDR3 region has 18 residues. The J segment lost 5 bases and the V segment lost 0 bases, leaving 7 bases of the junction unmatched. The CDR3 protein is CASSLAPGQGAHTGELFF. DNA for the CDR3: TGTGCCAGCAGCTTAGCGCCGGGACAGGGGGCTCATACCGGGGAGCTGTTTTTT.

The table lists this clonotype with a few counts. J is TRBJ2-5 and V is TRBV5-1; 7 nucleotides line up with TRBD2. CDR3 length: 14 amino acids. The germline gives CDR1 SGHRS, CDR2 YFSETQ. Trimming at V came to 5 bases and at J to 2 bases, leaving 6 bases not matched to a gene. Here the CDR3 DNA reads TGCGCCAGCAGTCCCACTAGCGCTCAAGAGACCCAGTACTTC. This sequence encodes CASSPTSAQETQYF.

The chain employs TRBV10-3 and TRBJ2-1, with TRBD2 matching over 14 bases. This CDR3 spans 16 amino acids. The V segment lost 2 bases and the J segment 9 bases; nucleotides outside the gene matches: 6. CDR1 is ENHRY and CDR2 is SYGVKD in the germline V gene. In DNA, the CDR3 is TGTGCCATCAGTGAGCTCCCGGGACTAGCGGGAGTTGAGCAGTTCTTC. Translated: CAISELPGLAGVEQFF.

This sequence joins TRBV27 and TRBJ1-6; 7 nucleotides line up with TRBD1. The germline V gene has CDR1 MNHEY and CDR2 SMNVEV (reference sequence). The J segment lost 4 bases and the V segment lost 3 bases, leaving 6 bases of the junction unmatched. The CDR3 extends over 16 amino acids. The CDR3 spells CASSFSVTGYNSPLHF. The CDR3 DNA sequence: TGTGCCAGCAGTTTTAGTGTGACAGGGTATAATTCACCCCTCCACTTT.

This chain connects TRBV12-3 or TRBV12-4 to TRBJ2-5; 7 nucleotides line up with TRBD1. Unmatched junction bases numbered 8, after V lost 5 bases and J lost 5 bases. The length of the CDR3 is 14 residues. CDR3 in amino acids: CASSRSNRGETQYF. CDR3 in DNA: TGTGCCAGCAGTCGCTCGAACAGGGGCGAGACCCAGTACTTC.

This clonotype was counted ten times or more. This chain connects TRBV24-1 to TRBJ1-5; D unresolved. Germline CDR1 and CDR2: KGHDR and SFDVKD. V was trimmed by 0 bases and J by 6 bases, leaving 5 bases between them. The length of the CDR3 is 13 residues. The CDR3 loop is CATSDLLGQPQHF. DNA for the CDR3: TGTGCCACCAGTGATTTGTTAGGTCAGCCCCAGCATTTT.

The V gene is TRBV21-1, the J gene TRBJ2-7; TRBD1 is the table's D call, not checked against the DNA. TRBV21-1 corresponds to a pseudogene. The CDR3 is 13 residues long. This CDR3 is CASSNDRAYEQYV. In nucleotides, the CDR3 is TGTGCCAGCAGCAACGACAGGGCCTACGAGCAGTACGTC.

The chain links TRBV10-3 to TRBJ1-2, with D possibly being TRBD1 (6 bases). Looked up from germline, CDR1 is ENHRY and CDR2 is SYGVKD. Trimming left V 0 bases short and J 1 base short, with 12 bases between. CDR3 size: 16 residues. In nucleotides, the CDR3 is TGTGCCATCAGTGAGTCGAGGGGGGCAAGTAACTATGGCTACACCTTC. Its translation is CAISESRGASNYGYTF.

This clonotype was picked up a small number of times. The V and J genes are TRBV11-2 and TRBJ1-6; maybe TRBD1 (5 bases). V lost 1 base to trimming and J lost 3 bases, with 10 bases between them. The CDR3 spans 16 residues. In germline, CDR1 is SGHAT, CDR2 FQNNGV. The CDR3 region is CASSLGGDYYNSPLHF. The CDR3 DNA is TGTGCCAGCAGCTTAGGGGGGGACTACTATAATTCACCCCTCCACTTT.

The CDR3 DNA follows: TGCAGTGCTAGAATGGTAGCGGGGAGTCTTCCGAATGAGCAGTTCTTC. Its translation is CSARMVAGSLPNEQFF. The chain has TRBV20-1 and TRBJ2-1; 8 nucleotides line up with TRBD2. V trimming: 2 bases; J trimming: 7 bases; junction bases outside the gene matches: 13. This CDR3 is 16 amino acids long. Germline V gene data show CDR1 as DFQATT and CDR2 as SNEGSKA (reference sequence).

The table lists this clonotype with many counts. The chain carries TRBV11-1 and TRBJ1-6, with D perhaps TRBD1 (5 bases). V lost 5 bases to trimming and J lost 10 bases, with 15 bases between them. This CDR3 contains 14 residues. Germline assignment: CDR1 SGHAT and CDR2 FQDESV (reference sequence). Written as DNA, the CDR3 is TGTGCCAGCAGCCACGGGGACTTGCGCTCACCCCTCCACTTT. The encoded protein is CASSHGDLRSPLHF. The complete variable domain, with remaining parts taken from reference TRBV11-1 and TRBJ1-6, reads EAEVAQSPRYKITEKSQAVAFWCDPISGHATLYWYRQILGQGPELLVQFQDESVVDDSQLPKDRFSAERLKGVDSTLKIQPAELGDSAMYLCASSHGDLRSPLHFGNGTRLTVT.

This clonotype was recorded many times. The chain carries TRBV6-2 or TRBV6-3 and TRBJ2-1; a possible D gene is TRBD1 (5 bases). This CDR3 spans 15 amino acids. Trimming cost V 7 bases and J 0 bases, with 13 bases left between them. Germline-derived CDR1 and CDR2 are MNHEY and SVGEGT. This CDR3 reads CASTRQPISYNEQFF. The CDR3 DNA follows: TGTGCCAGCACCAGACAGCCGATCTCCTACAATGAGCAGTTCTTC.

This chain uses TRBV28 with TRBJ1-2; 7 bases are shared with TRBD1. V lost 5 bases, J lost 5 bases, and 5 bases stayed unmatched. Per germline, CDR1 MDHEN and CDR2 SYDVKM. The CDR3 covers 13 residues. CDR3 bases: TGTGCCAGCAGTCCGGGGACAGTTTATGGCTACACCTTC. Translating gives CASSPGTVYGYTF.

Turning to this clonotype: A much larger clone sits a single nucleotide away, making a read error possible. The chain joins TRBV7-2 to TRBJ1-1; D uncertain. The CDR3 totals 14 residues. Germline V CDR1 and CDR2: SGHTA, FQGNSA. CDR3 DNA: TGTGCCAGCAGCTTAGGTCAGCGGAACATTGAAGCTTTCTTT. As protein: CASSLGQRNIEAFF.

Points on this clonotype: A much larger clone is a single base away; this may be a read error. The genes are TRBV18 and TRBJ1-1; D gene uncertain. The germline CDR1 and CDR2 sequences are KGHSH and LQKENI. The CDR3 totals 15 residues. This CDR3 is CASSPPTPMNTKAFF. The DNA of the CDR3 is TGTGCCAGCTCACCACCGACACCCATGAACACTAAAGCTTTCTTT.

This clonotype was detected only a few times. The chain has TRBV7-9 and TRBJ2-7; D is possibly TRBD1 or TRBD2 (5 bases each). Trimming pared 5 bases from V and 3 bases from J, leaving 14 bases between. CDR1 SEHNR and CDR2 FQNEAQ come from the germline V gene (reference sequence). This CDR3 comprises 14 residues. The CDR3 bases are TGTGCCAGCAGCGCATACAAGGGGAGCTACGAGCAGTACGTC. It is translated as CASSAYKGSYEQYV.

This clonotype was seen more than once but under ten times. The rearrangement links TRBV6-5 to TRBJ2-1; D uncertain. With 5 bases removed from V and 8 bases from J, the gap between germline ends came to 13 bases. This CDR3 is built from 13 residues. Germline assignment: CDR1 MNHEY and CDR2 SVGAGI. DNA of the CDR3: TGTGCCAGCAGTATGGTGGCAATCGATGAGCAGTTCTTC. The encoded protein is CASSMVAIDEQFF.

In this sample, this clonotype turned up a few times. V is TRBV7-9 and J is TRBJ2-5; TRBD2 agrees at 10 bases. The CDR3 has 15 residues. Germline CDR1 and CDR2: SEHNR and FQNEAQ (reference sequence). Unmatched junction bases numbered 7, after V lost 5 bases and J lost 4 bases. CDR3 nucleotide sequence: TGTGCCAGCAGCGGCTGGACTAGCGGCAGAGAGACCCAGTACTTC. Its translation is CASSGWTSGRETQYF.

This clonotype has just one count. V gene TRBV4-3 combines with J gene TRBJ2-1; possibly TRBD1 or TRBD2 for D (6 bases each). CDR1 is LGHNA, CDR2 YSLEER, per germline. This CDR3 spans 13 amino acids. Trimming stripped 0 bases from V and 10 bases from J, with 10 bases between. Written as DNA, the CDR3 is TGCGCCAGCAGCCAAGACCGGGGGCGAGAGCAGTTCTTC. Its translation: CASSQDRGREQFF.

The J gene is TRBJ2-3, the V gene TRBV3-1; 11 bases line up with TRBD2. The germline CDR1 and CDR2 sequences are LGHDT and YNNKEL (reference sequence). The CDR3 loop spans 15 amino acids. V gave up 1 base and J gave up 5 bases; unmatched junction bases: 2. The DNA of the CDR3 is TGTGCCAGCAGCCAAGCAACTAGCGGGAGAGATACGCAGTATTTT. Translating it yields CASSQATSGRDTQYF.

There are many counts of this clonotype. The chain employs TRBV28 and TRBJ1-2; 7 bases agree with TRBD1. V was clipped by 6 bases and J by 5 bases; unmatched bases: 6. The CDR3 totals 13 residues. Germline V lookup: CDR1 MDHEN, CDR2 SYDVKM. CDR3 DNA: TGTGCCAGCAGATCCCAACAGGGGTATGGCTACACCTTC. This sequence encodes CASRSQQGYGYTF.